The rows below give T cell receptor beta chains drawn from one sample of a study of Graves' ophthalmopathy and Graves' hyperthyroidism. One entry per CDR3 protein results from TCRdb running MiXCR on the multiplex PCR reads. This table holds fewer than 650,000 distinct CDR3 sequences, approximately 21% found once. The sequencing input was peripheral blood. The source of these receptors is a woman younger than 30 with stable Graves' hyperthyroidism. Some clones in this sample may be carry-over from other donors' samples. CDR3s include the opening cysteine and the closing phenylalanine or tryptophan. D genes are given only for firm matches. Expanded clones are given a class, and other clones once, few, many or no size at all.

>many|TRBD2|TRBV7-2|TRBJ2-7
CASSPNSGRIGSEQYF
TGTGCCAGCAGCCCCAATAGCGGGAGAATCGGAAGCGAGCAGTACTTC
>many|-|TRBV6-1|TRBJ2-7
CASRESEQYF
TGTGCCAGCAGAGAAAGCGAGCAGTACTTC
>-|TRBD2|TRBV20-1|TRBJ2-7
CSAGSLTSGRSNTSYEQYF
TGCAGTGCTGGATCACTGACTAGCGGGAGATCCAATACATCATACGAGCAGTACTTC
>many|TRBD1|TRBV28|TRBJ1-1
CASSHLGQGVWEAFF
TGTGCCAGCAGCCACCTTGGGCAGGGGGTTTGGGAAGCTTTCTTT
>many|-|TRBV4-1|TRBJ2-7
CASSQAPTEAYEQYF
TGCGCCAGCAGCCAAGCCCCCACAGAAGCCTACGAGCAGTACTTC
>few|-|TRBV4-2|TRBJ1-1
CASSQEMEAFF
TGTGCCAGCAGCCAAGAAATGGAAGCTTTCTTT
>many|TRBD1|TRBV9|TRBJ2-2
CASSPTGANTGELFF
TGTGCCAGCAGCCCGACAGGGGCGAACACCGGGGAGCTGTTTTTT
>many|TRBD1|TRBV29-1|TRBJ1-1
CSVHRGLNTEAFF
TGCAGCGTCCACAGGGGTCTGAACACTGAAGCTTTCTTT
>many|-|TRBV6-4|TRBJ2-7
CASSDSGGYEQYF
TGTGCCAGCAGTGACAGTGGGGGATACGAGCAGTACTTC
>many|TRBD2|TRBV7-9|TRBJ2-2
CASSSPRASGGNTGELFF
TGTGCCAGCAGCAGCCCCCGGGCTAGCGGGGGGAACACCGGGGAGCTGTTTTTT
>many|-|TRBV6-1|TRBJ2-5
CASAARFEETQYF
TGTGCCAGCGCCGCCAGGTTTGAAGAGACCCAGTACTTC
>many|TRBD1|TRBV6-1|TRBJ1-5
CASSMGQDGQPQHF
TGTGCCAGCAGTATGGGACAGGACGGACAGCCCCAGCATTTT
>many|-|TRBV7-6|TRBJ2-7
CASSLESREQYF
TGTGCCAGCAGCTTAGAATCTCGGGAGCAGTACTTC
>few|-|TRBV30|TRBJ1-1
CAWGGSKNTEAFF
TGTGCCTGGGGGGGGAGTAAGAACACTGAAGCTTTCTTT
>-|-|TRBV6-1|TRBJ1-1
CASSEWGLDAFF
TGTGCCAGCAGTGAATGGGGGCTGGATGCTTTCTTT
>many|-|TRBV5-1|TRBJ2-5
CASSNTRGETQYF
TGCGCCAGCAGTAATACCCGGGGGGAGACCCAGTACTTC
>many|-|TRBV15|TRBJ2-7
CATSRRKGQTYEQYF
TGTGCCACCAGCAGAAGGAAAGGGCAGACCTACGAGCAGTACTTC
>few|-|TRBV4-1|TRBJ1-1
CASSQEIGTFGTEAFF
TGCGCCAGCAGCCAAGAGATAGGGACCTTCGGCACTGAAGCTTTCTTT
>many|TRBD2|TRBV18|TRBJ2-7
CASSPSIAGVVEQYF
TGTGCCAGCTCACCATCAATAGCGGGAGTGGTCGAGCAGTACTTC
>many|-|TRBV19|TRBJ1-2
CASSIGNRDDYGYTF
TGTGCCAGTAGTATAGGAAACAGGGATGACTATGGCTACACCTTC
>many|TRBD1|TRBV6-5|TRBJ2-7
CASSHETGTYEQYF
TGTGCCAGCAGCCACGAGACAGGGACCTACGAGCAGTACTTC
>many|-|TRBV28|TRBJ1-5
CASSFSIDFSNQPQHF
TGTGCCAGCAGTTTCTCAATAGATTTTAGCAATCAGCCCCAGCATTTT
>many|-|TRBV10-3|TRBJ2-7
CAISESGGITYEQYF
TGTGCCATCAGTGAGTCTGGGGGAATCACCTACGAGCAGTACTTC
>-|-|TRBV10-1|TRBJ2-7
CASSAQGRVSEQYF
TGCGCCAGCAGTGCACAGGGTCGAGTCTCCGAGCAGTACTTC
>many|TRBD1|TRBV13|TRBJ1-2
CASSPYKGAGNYGYTF
TGTGCCAGCAGCCCCTACAAGGGGGCGGGTAACTATGGCTACACCTTC
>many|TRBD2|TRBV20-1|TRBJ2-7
CSASTSSGGLTYEQYF
TGCAGTGCTAGTACCTCTAGCGGGGGGTTAACCTACGAGCAGTACTTC
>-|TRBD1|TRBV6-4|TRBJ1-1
CASSNRDRLFRNTEAFF
TGTGCCAGCAGTAACCGGGACAGGTTGTTTCGGAACACTGAAGCTTTCTTT
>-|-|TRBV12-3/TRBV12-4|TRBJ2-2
CASSYRWGRGRDTGELFF
TGTGCCAGCAGCTACCGTTGGGGCAGGGGTAGGGACACCGGGGAGCTGTTTTTT
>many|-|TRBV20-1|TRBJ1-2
CSARRAKGNYGYTF
TGCAGTGCCAGACGAGCAAAGGGCAACTATGGCTACACCTTC
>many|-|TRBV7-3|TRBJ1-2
CASSDFITANYGYTF
TGTGCCAGCAGCGATTTTATTACAGCTAACTATGGCTACACCTTC
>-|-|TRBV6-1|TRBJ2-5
CASRDISQETQYF
TGTGCCAGCAGGGACATCTCCCAAGAGACCCAGTACTTC
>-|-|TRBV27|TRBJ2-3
CASSLYEGAFGTDTQYF
TGTGCCAGCAGTTTATACGAAGGGGCCTTCGGCACAGATACGCAGTATTTT
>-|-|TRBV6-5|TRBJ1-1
CASTLEGGAEAFF
TGTGCCAGCACCCTCGAGGGGGGGGCTGAAGCTTTCTTT
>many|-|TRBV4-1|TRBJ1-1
CASSQDKTNTEAFF
TGCGCCAGCAGCCAAGACAAGACGAACACTGAAGCTTTCTTT
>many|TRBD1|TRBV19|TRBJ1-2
CASRNGQGANYGYTF
TGTGCCAGTAGGAACGGACAGGGGGCTAACTATGGCTACACCTTC
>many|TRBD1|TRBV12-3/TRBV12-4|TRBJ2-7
CASSLQFVRGLYEQYF
TGTGCCAGCAGTTTACAATTCGTCAGGGGGCTATACGAGCAGTACTTC
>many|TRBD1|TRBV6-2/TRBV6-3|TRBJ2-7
CASNNLQGATYEQYF
TGTGCCAGCAATAATCTACAGGGGGCGACCTACGAGCAGTACTTC
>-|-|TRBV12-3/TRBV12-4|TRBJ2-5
CASSFAYPGETQYF
TGTGCCAGCAGTTTCGCCTACCCCGGTGAGACCCAGTACTTC
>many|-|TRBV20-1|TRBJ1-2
CSARLHIGSNYGYTF
TGCAGTGCTAGACTTCATATCGGGTCGAACTATGGCTACACCTTC
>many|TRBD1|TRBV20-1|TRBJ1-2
CSASSGTANYGYTF
TGCAGTGCTAGCTCAGGGACAGCTAACTATGGCTACACCTTC
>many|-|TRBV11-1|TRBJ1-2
CASNPGGEYGNYGYTF
TGTGCCAGCAACCCGGGTGGGGAATATGGAAACTATGGCTACACCTTC
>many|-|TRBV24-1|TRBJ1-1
CATLGGRTEAFF
TGTGCCACCCTAGGAGGGAGGACTGAAGCTTTCTTT
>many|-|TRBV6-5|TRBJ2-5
CASSYSWSRMETQYF
TGTGCCAGCAGTTACTCGTGGAGCCGAATGGAGACCCAGTACTTC
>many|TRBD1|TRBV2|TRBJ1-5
CASSGTGDSNQPQHF
TGTGCCAGCAGTGGGACAGGGGATAGCAATCAGCCCCAGCATTTT
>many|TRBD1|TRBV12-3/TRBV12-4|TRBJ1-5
CASRGQGVEPQHF
TGTGCCAGCAGGGGACAGGGGGTAGAGCCCCAGCATTTT
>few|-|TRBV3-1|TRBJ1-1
CASSQGRERTEAFF
TGTGCCAGCAGCCAAGGAAGGGAGAGAACTGAAGCTTTCTTT
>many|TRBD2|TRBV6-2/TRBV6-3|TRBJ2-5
CASRGSGGTQETQYF
TGTGCCAGCAGGGGTAGCGGGGGGACACAAGAGACCCAGTACTTC
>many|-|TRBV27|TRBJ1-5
CASSGSGGLDQPQHF
TGTGCCAGCAGTGGGTCGGGAGGGCTGGATCAGCCCCAGCATTTT
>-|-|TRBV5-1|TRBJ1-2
CASSLNNEGYTF
TGCGCCAGCAGCTTGAATAATGAAGGCTACACCTTC
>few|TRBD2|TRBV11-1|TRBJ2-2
CASSYGRPGVDTGELFF
TGTGCCAGCAGCTACGGGAGGCCCGGAGTCGACACCGGGGAGCTGTTTTTT
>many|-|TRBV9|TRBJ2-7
CASSVRGGNSYEQYF
TGTGCCAGCAGCGTCAGGGGCGGGAACTCCTACGAGCAGTACTTC
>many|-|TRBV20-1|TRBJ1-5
CSAKEVGIGNQPQHF
TGCAGTGCTAAAGAGGTGGGAATTGGCAATCAGCCCCAGCATTTT